The 15 T cell receptor beta chains below were found in one sample sequenced in a study of cytomegalovirus exposure and HLA in healthy donors. Amplification used 60 Vbeta primers and 13 Jbeta primers. Clones were read by immunoSEQ multiplex PCR, and TCRdb kept only the in-frame ones, dropping some. Among fewer than 150,000 clones listed, 15% were seen once. Sequencing input: PBMCs. These TCRs come from a woman younger than 35 in good health and CMV-seronegative.

The table lists this clone with a few counts. The J gene is TRBJ2-2, the V gene TRBV30; 8 bases fit TRBD1. V gave up 3 bases and J gave up 2 bases; unmatched junction bases: 5. The V gene's germline CDR1 is GTSNPN and CDR2 SVGIG (reference sequence). CDR3 length equals 15 residues. CDR3 loop: CAWRRTGYNTGELFF. DNA of the CDR3: TGTGCCTGGAGACGGACAGGGTACAACACCGGGGAGCTGTTTTTT.

In its sample, this clone was seen a few times. The gene calls are TRBV7-2 and TRBJ2-5; TRBD1 aligns across 8 bases. The junction had 6 bases not matched to a gene; V was cut back by 5 bases and J by 4 bases. Germline V lookup: CDR1 SGHTA, CDR2 FQGNSA. The CDR3 consists of 14 residues. CDR3: CASSPGGTGETQYF. The CDR3 coding sequence is TGTGCCAGCAGCCCAGGGGGCACGGGAGAGACCCAGTACTTC.

This clone was counted a few times. The chain recombines TRBV5-4 with TRBJ2-7; 7 bases match TRBD2. This CDR3 contains 14 residues. Germline assignment: CDR1 SGHNT and CDR2 YYREEE (reference sequence). V shed 4 bases and J 2 bases; nucleotides not matched to a gene: 6. The CDR3 here is CASSRSGLAYEQYF. Written as DNA, the CDR3 is TGTGCCAGCAGCCGAAGCGGACTAGCCTACGAGCAGTACTTC.

This rearrangement joins TRBV2 to TRBJ2-2, with D perhaps TRBD2 (6 bases). The CDR3 covers 15 residues. Trimming removed 7 bases from V and 2 bases from J, with 14 bases in between. Germline lookup yields CDR1 SNHLY and CDR2 FYNNEI. This chain's CDR3 is CASNNGGANTGELFF. Here the CDR3 DNA reads TGTGCCAGCAATAACGGGGGAGCCAACACCGGGGAGCTGTTTTTT.

This clone was seen a handful of times. The chain is built from TRBV5-1 and TRBJ1-2, with 7 bases fitting TRBD1. The CDR3 consists of 15 residues. After removal of 2 bases from V and 7 bases from J, the junction contained 11 bases not matched to a gene. Per germline, CDR1 SGHRS and CDR2 YFSETQ. In DNA, the CDR3 is TGCGCCAGCAGCTTATCCCTGACAGGGAGTGTTGGCTACACCTTC. This translates into CASSLSLTGSVGYTF. Combining the CDR3 with reference TRBV5-1 and TRBJ1-2 gives the whole variable domain KAGVTQTPRYLIKTRGQQVTLSCSPISGHRSVSWYQQTPGQGLQFLFEYFSETQRNKGNFPGRFSGRQFSNSRSEMNVSTLELGDSALYLCASSLSLTGSVGYTFGSGTRLTVV.

This clone was seen more than once but under ten times. The rearrangement links TRBV19 to TRBJ1-5; 8 bases map to TRBD1. V gave up 8 bases and J gave up 3 bases; unmatched junction bases: 12. The CDR3 length is 16 residues. Germline V gives CDR1 LNHDA, CDR2 SQIVND (reference sequence). The CDR3 loop is CASAAGDRGVNQPQHF. CDR3 bases: TGTGCCAGTGCGGCGGGAGACAGGGGAGTCAATCAGCCCCAGCATTTT.

The rearrangement links TRBV6-1 to TRBJ2-7; maybe TRBD1 (6 bases). From germline, CDR1 is MNHNS and CDR2 SASEGT. Trimming took off 7 bases at V and 2 bases at J, with 9 bases between the two ends. The CDR3 extends over 12 amino acids. CDR3 in amino acids: CASKDSPYEQYF. CDR3 DNA: TGTGCCAGCAAGGACAGCCCCTACGAGCAGTACTTC.

This clone was picked up a small number of times. The chain carries TRBV25-1 and TRBJ1-2, with 7 bases aligning to TRBD1. Per the germline V gene, CDR1 is MGHDK and CDR2 is SYGVNS. The CDR3 has 17 amino acids. V gave up 3 bases and J gave up 0 bases; unmatched junction bases: 10. The CDR3 DNA reads as TGTGCCAGCAGTGATCCCATACAGGGGAACCCTAACTATGGCTACACCTTC. Residues: CASSDPIQGNPNYGYTF.

This clone was observed a few times. The chain couples TRBV2 to TRBJ2-2; 11 bases line up with TRBD1. Germline V CDR1 and CDR2: SNHLY, FYNNEI. The length of the CDR3 is 14 residues. The ends lost 6 bases at V and 4 bases at J; junction bases unmatched: 1. CDR3 DNA sequence: TGTGCCAGCAGGGGGACAGGGGGCACCGGGGAGCTGTTTTTT. Protein product: CASRGTGGTGELFF.

This sequence joins TRBV5-6 and TRBJ2-7; TRBD2 might be the D (5 bases). The germline CDR1 and CDR2 sequences are SGHDT and YYEEEE. Trimming removed 0 bases at V and 7 bases at J, with 11 bases between. CDR3 size: 13 residues. CDR3 protein: CASSLGGIREQYF. The DNA for the CDR3 is TGTGCCAGCAGCTTGGGAGGGATTAGGGAGCAGTACTTC.

This clone was seen only a few times. Other DNA sequences of this sample code for an identical CDR3. The chain uses TRBV5-1 and TRBJ2-7; weak D call: TRBD1 (6 bases). Trimming took 0 bases from V and 4 from J, leaving 11 bases between them. CDR1 is SGHRS and CDR2 is YFSETQ in the germline V gene. The CDR3 is 14 amino acids. In nucleotides, the CDR3 is TGCGCCAGCAGCTTGGGTGGGGGCAGGTACGAGCAGTACTTC. Translated, it gives CASSLGGGRYEQYF.

This clone was observed a handful of times. The gene calls are TRBV5-4 and TRBJ1-1; perhaps TRBD1 as D (6 bases). Trimming pared 4 bases from V and 4 bases from J, leaving 17 bases between. The CDR3 runs 15 residues. CDR1 is SGHNT and CDR2 is YYREEE in the germline V gene (reference sequence). In nucleotides, the CDR3 is TGTGCCAGCAGCGCGACGCGGGGGCAGGGCACTGAAGCTTTCTTT. Its protein product is CASSATRGQGTEAFF.

This clone has only a few counts. The rearrangement links TRBV9 to TRBJ2-5; 8 bases are shared with TRBD2. The trim removed 5 bases at V and 3 bases at J, leaving 6 bases unmatched. Germline values: CDR1 SGDLS, CDR2 YYNGEE. The CDR3 has 14 amino acids. The CDR3 region has the DNA TGTGCCAGCAGGCCGGGAGGGGCTGAAGAGACCCAGTACTTC. Translation: CASRPGGAEETQYF.

This clone was counted only a few times. The chain links TRBV2 to TRBJ2-3; 9 bases fit TRBD2. Germline trimming cut 8 bases from V and 2 bases from J; bases unmatched to any gene: 17. Germline V CDR1 and CDR2: SNHLY, FYNNEI. The CDR3 spans 18 residues. The CDR3 here is CASEPLRMEREDTDTQYF. CDR3 nucleotides: TGTGCCAGCGAACCTCTCCGAATGGAGCGGGAGGACACAGATACGCAGTATTTT.

This sequence joins TRBV2 and TRBJ1-1; the match to TRBD1 covers 7 bases. The CDR3 loop spans 14 amino acids. J lost 5 bases, V lost 8 bases, and 11 bases had no gene match. Germline V gene lookup returns CDR1 SNHLY and CDR2 FYNNEI. In DNA, the CDR3 is TGTGCCAGCTCACGGCGACAGGGAGGAACTGAAGCTTTCTTT. Its translation is CASSRRQGGTEAFF.